The 20 T cell receptor beta chains in this list originate from one sample, sequenced in a study of identical twins. Via MiXCR, TCRdb re-called the 5' RACE reads, giving one row per CDR3 protein. The sample has some 690,000 distinct CDR3 sequences, around 21% seen once. The sample was also linked to a second study, of T cells expressing NK-cell markers.

Material for sequencing was PBMCs. Receptors were obtained from a woman aged 18-29 years in good health.

The chain links TRBV29-1 to TRBJ1-2, with no clear D. This CDR3 is 13 amino acids long. Germline loops: CDR1 SQVTM, CDR2 ANQGSEA. Between the trimmed V and J ends, which lost 4 bases and 3 bases, there was a span of 12 bases. CDR3 residues: CSVVEGRDYGYTF. As DNA, the CDR3 is TGCAGCGTTGTAGAGGGAAGGGACTATGGCTACACCTTC.

This clonotype appeared a few times. The gene calls are TRBV6-1 and TRBJ2-7; 13 bases fit TRBD2. CDR3 length equals 16 residues. V dropped 8 bases and J dropped 2; count of bases not matched to a gene: 9. Germline CDR1 is MNHNS and CDR2 is SASEGT. The CDR3 DNA reads as TGTGCCAGCTTCCCGACTAGCGGGAGGCTTCCCTACGAGCAGTACTTC. Translating it yields CASFPTSGRLPYEQYF.

This chain connects TRBV5-1 to TRBJ2-4, with 7 bases identical to TRBD2. The length of the CDR3 is 12 residues. With 0 bases clipped from V and 9 bases from J, the junction kept 0 bases outside the gene matches. Germline lookup yields CDR1 SGHRS and CDR2 YFSETQ. Written as DNA, the CDR3 is TGCGCCAGCAGCTTGGCGGGAGGCATTCAGTACTTC. Its translation: CASSLAGGIQYF.

This clonotype was seen repeatedly, ten times or more. The chain couples TRBV15 to TRBJ1-1, with D possibly TRBD1 on 5 matching bases. This CDR3 is built from 15 residues. With 0 bases removed from V and 6 bases from J, the gap between germline ends came to 14 bases. CDR1 and CDR2 (germline): LNHNV, YYDKDF (reference sequence). In DNA form, the CDR3 reads TGTGCCACCAGCAGAGATCGAGGGACTGGGTCTGAAGCTTTCTTT. Its protein product is CATSRDRGTGSEAFF.

This clonotype came up a few times. The V call is TRBV29-1, the J call TRBJ2-2; 9 bases match TRBD1. This CDR3 spans 15 amino acids. Germline CDR1 and CDR2: SQVTM and ANQGSEA. V was pared by 7 bases and J by 5 bases, with 11 bases of the junction left unmatched. The CDR3 loop is CSGTGEAGRTGELFF. The CDR3 region has the DNA TGCAGCGGGACAGGGGAGGCGGGAAGGACCGGGGAGCTGTTTTTT.

This clonotype was counted only a few times. This chain joins TRBV7-9 and TRBJ2-7, with D perhaps matching TRBD2 (6 bases). Germline CDR1 and CDR2: SEHNR and FQNEAQ (reference sequence). This CDR3 has 16 amino acids. Trimming removed 3 bases at V and 0 bases at J, with 15 bases between. As DNA, the CDR3 is TGTGCCAGCAGCTTTGCTACTGGAGGGACCTCCTACGAGCAGTACTTC. This gives the protein CASSFATGGTSYEQYF.

The V gene is TRBV15, the J gene TRBJ1-1, with TRBD1 matching 7 bases. Germline V lookup: CDR1 LNHNV, CDR2 YYDKDF (reference sequence). The CDR3 has 14 amino acids. The V gene end was trimmed by 5 bases and the J gene end by 5 bases; junction bases not matched to a gene: 8. CDR3: CATSGKGAWTEAFF. CDR3 nucleotides: TGTGCCACCAGCGGGAAGGGGGCATGGACTGAAGCTTTCTTT.

This clonotype was seen a handful of times. V is TRBV29-1 and J is TRBJ2-5; 9 bases match TRBD2. The CDR3 consists of 18 residues. Looked up from germline, CDR1 is SQVTM and CDR2 is ANQGSEA. Trimming at V came to 3 bases and at J to 2 bases, leaving 16 bases not matched to a gene. The CDR3 reads CSVDGLAGRSYVQETQYF. The CDR3 DNA is TGCAGCGTTGACGGCCTAGCGGGAAGGAGCTACGTACAAGAGACCCAGTACTTC.

This clonotype was detected only a few times. CDR3 protein: CSARAGEMPYNEQFF. The CDR3 DNA sequence: TGCAGTGCTAGAGCAGGGGAGATGCCCTACAATGAGCAGTTCTTC. The gene calls are TRBV20-1 and TRBJ2-1, with D tentatively TRBD1 (6 bases). This CDR3 is built from 15 residues. In germline, CDR1 is DFQATT, CDR2 SNEGSKA (reference sequence). V lost 1 base and J lost 2, with 12 bases in between.

This clonotype was observed a few times. The J gene is TRBJ2-7, the V gene TRBV20-1; TRBD2 matches at 11 bases. With V trimmed by 0 bases and J by 2 bases, 6 bases remained unmatched. Germline CDR1 and CDR2: DFQATT and SNEGSKA (reference sequence). The CDR3 is made up of 16 amino acids. The CDR3 DNA is TGCAGTGCTAGAGATAGTAGCGGGGGGGACGCCTACGAGCAGTACTTC. As protein: CSARDSSGGDAYEQYF.

This clonotype has ten or more counts. The chain is built from TRBV30 and TRBJ1-5, with unresolved D. The germline gives CDR1 GTSNPN, CDR2 SVGIG (reference sequence). The CDR3 is 13 amino acids. V shed 4 bases and J shed 3 bases, with 10 bases lying between them. The CDR3 DNA follows: TGTGCCTGGAATGGAGATCCCAATCAGCCCCAGCATTTT. Amino acids: CAWNGDPNQPQHF.

The chain is built from TRBV12-3 or TRBV12-4 and TRBJ2-4; D gene unclear. V lost 5 bases and J 1 base, leaving 9 bases between the germline ends. The CDR3 totals 14 residues. CDR3 amino acids: CASSPPSAKNIQYF. Written as DNA, the CDR3 is TGTGCCAGCAGTCCCCCCTCGGCCAAAAACATTCAGTACTTC.

This clonotype was detected a few times. The V call is TRBV20-1, the J call TRBJ1-4; 8 nucleotides match TRBD1. The ends lost 4 bases at V and 6 bases at J; junction bases unmatched: 4. CDR1 DFQATT and CDR2 SNEGSKA come from the germline V gene (reference sequence). This CDR3 contains 13 residues. CDR3 loop: CSATRTGYEKLFF. The CDR3 DNA sequence: TGCAGTGCTACGAGGACAGGGTATGAAAAACTGTTTTTT.

This sequence joins TRBV20-1 and TRBJ2-2, with 9 bases lining up with TRBD2. CDR3 length: 15 residues. With V trimmed by 0 bases and J by 6 bases, 5 bases remained unmatched. In germline, CDR1 is DFQATT, CDR2 SNEGSKA (reference sequence). CDR3 loop: CSARESGGKAGELFF. The DNA of the CDR3 is TGCAGTGCTAGAGAAAGCGGGGGGAAGGCCGGGGAGCTGTTTTTT.

This clonotype was observed a few times. The chain has TRBV12-3 or TRBV12-4 and TRBJ2-2, with TRBD2 matching 11 bases. CDR3 length equals 15 residues. The V gene end was trimmed by 5 bases and the J gene end by 6 bases; junction bases not matched to a gene: 5. The CDR3 bases are TGTGCCAGCAGTCCTAGCGGGAGGCTCCCCGGGGAGCTGTTTTTT. The encoded protein is CASSPSGRLPGELFF.

The V call is TRBV12-3 or TRBV12-4, the J call TRBJ2-4; D is unresolved. The CDR3 has 19 amino acids. V shed 2 bases and J shed 0 bases, with 20 bases lying between them. CDR3 in amino acids: CASSLKVGERPLAKNIQYF. CDR3 DNA sequence: TGTGCCAGCAGTTTAAAAGTGGGTGAACGCCCGCTAGCCAAAAACATTCAGTACTTC.

In its sample, this clonotype was seen a few times. The V and J genes are TRBV19 and TRBJ2-1; D possibly corresponds to TRBD1 (6 bases). V dropped 3 bases and J dropped 12 bases, with 18 bases sitting between them. This CDR3 contains 14 residues. Germline CDR1 LNHDA, CDR2 SQIVND (reference sequence). The CDR3 loop reads CASSIRGQRRGQFF. CDR3 in DNA: TGTGCCAGTAGTATCCGGGGACAAAGACGAGGGCAGTTCTTC.

There are many counts of this clonotype. The CDR3 DNA follows: TGCGCCAGCAATCTAGTCGGGCAAGAGACCCAGTACTTC. It specifies CASNLVGQETQYF. The chain is built from TRBV5-1 and TRBJ2-5; D remains ambiguous. Deletions cut 6 bases from V and 2 bases from J, with 11 bases between. The germline CDR1 and CDR2 sequences are SGHRS and YFSETQ. The CDR3 loop spans 13 amino acids.

This clonotype was seen more than once but under ten times. This rearrangement joins TRBV20-1 to TRBJ1-1; D unresolved. The V end lost 3 bases, the J end lost 2 bases, and 13 bases lay between the germline ends. CDR3 length: 14 residues. Germline lookup yields CDR1 DFQATT and CDR2 SNEGSKA (reference sequence). CDR3 sequence: CSARTGSVNTEAFF. The CDR3 DNA sequence: TGCAGTGCTAGGACGGGATCCGTAAACACTGAAGCTTTCTTT.

The rearrangement uses TRBV7-6 and TRBJ2-3; 7 nucleotides line up with TRBD1. V shed 5 bases, J shed 3 bases, and the junction held 8 bases outside the gene matches. This CDR3 comprises 15 residues. The V gene's germline CDR1 is SGHVS and CDR2 FNYEAQ. CDR3 sequence: CASSHTGVQTDTQYF. The CDR3 DNA reads as TGTGCCAGCAGCCATACAGGGGTGCAAACAGATACGCAGTATTTT.